The clone carrying this T cell receptor beta chain was recorded at least ten times. Its antigen is unidentified. Time point noted: newly diagnosed GD, antithyroid drugs for less than 3 months. Making the TCR library involved RNA that had been extracted from PBMCs. The ends were cut back, 5 bases at V and 9 bases at J, with 17 bases in the middle. The CDR3 spans 14 residues. Researchers made TCR beta libraries by using iRepertoire HTBI primers and running Arm-PCR on CDR3 regions. Using its own MiXCR run on the multiplex PCR reads, TCRdb lists one record per CDR3 protein. Among about 540,000 distinct CDR3 sequences listed, roughly 12% were seen once. These data are taken from a study of regulatory T cells in long-lasting Graves disease. Study-wide context: Patients with new Graves' disease had used antithyroid drugs below 3 months.

General study results and limits: TRBV28, TRBJ1-2 and TRBJ2-5 were segments that persistent disease favored.

The same sample was also studied in work on T cells in Graves' hyperthyroidism and ophthalmopathy. From that study: Researchers defined stable Graves' hyperthyroidism as no ophthalmopathy progression within 18 months. Lactation, pregnancy, other autoimmune disease or uncontrolled infection excluded patients.

The sequencing used peripheral blood mononuclear cells (PBMCs), collected at new diagnosis, from a patient treated with antithyroid drugs. The chain carries TRBV12-3 or TRBV12-4 and TRBJ2-4; D uncertain. The origin of this receptor is a man aged 25 to 40 with Graves disease. CDR3 amino acids: CASSIRAGVGIQYF. The CDR3 DNA reads as TGTGCCAGCAGTATCCGGGCCGGCGTGGGCATTCAGTACTTC.